Listed below are T cell receptor beta chains from one sample, sequenced in a study of T cells in Graves' hyperthyroidism and ophthalmopathy. MiXCR, run by TCRdb on the multiplex PCR reads, gives a single entry per CDR3 protein. This sample has approximately 600,000 distinct CDR3 sequences, with about 20% found just once. Sequenced material: blood. The receptors shown here come from a man aged 30 to 45 with Graves' ophthalmopathy. CDR3s include the opening cysteine and the closing phenylalanine or tryptophan. D genes are given only for firm matches. Expanded clones are given a class, and other clones once, few, many or no size at all.

j_call	clone_size	d_call	v_call	cdr3_nt	cdr3_aa
TRBJ1-5	.	.	TRBV5-1	TGCGCCAGCAGCCCCGTCGGAGCTCGCAATCAGCCCCAGCATTTT	CASSPVGARNQPQHF
TRBJ2-5	.	.	TRBV18	TGTGCCAGCTCACCAGCAAAAGGAGAGACCCAGTACTTC	CASSPAKGETQYF
TRBJ2-7	.	TRBD2	TRBV5-1	TGCGCCAGCAGCTTGGCCAAGACTAGCGGAAATTACGAGCAGTACTTC	CASSLAKTSGNYEQYF
TRBJ1-6	few	TRBD1	TRBV20-1	TGCAGTGCATCTCCCGGGACAGGGGAGTATTCACCCCTCCACTTT	CSASPGTGEYSPLHF
TRBJ1-3	many	.	TRBV30	TGTGCCTGGAGTCGTGGTGGAAACACCATATATTTT	CAWSRGGNTIYF
TRBJ2-5	.	TRBD1	TRBV13	TGTGCCAGCAGCTGGCAGGGACAGGTGGAGACCCAGTACTTC	CASSWQGQVETQYF
TRBJ2-6	few	TRBD1	TRBV11-3	TGTGCCAGCAGCCCGGGACAGGGGGGCAACGTCCTGACTTTC	CASSPGQGGNVLTF
TRBJ2-1	many	TRBD2	TRBV2	TGTGCCAGCAGTGTCCGACTAGCGGGGTACAATGAGCAGTTCTTC	CASSVRLAGYNEQFF
TRBJ2-7	few	TRBD1	TRBV20-1	TGCAGTGCCTCTTCCCCCCACCGGACAGGAATCCGCGAGCAGTACTTC	CSASSPHRTGIREQYF
TRBJ1-2	many	TRBD1	TRBV6-1	TGTGCCAGCAGTGACCGGGCGACAGGGGGCATTAACTATGGCTACACCTTC	CASSDRATGGINYGYTF
TRBJ2-7	many	TRBD2	TRBV10-2	TGCGCCAGCAGTGACATGGCTAGCGGGAGCGCCGAGCAGTACTTC	CASSDMASGSAEQYF
TRBJ2-1	.	TRBD2	TRBV27	TGTGCCAGCAGGACTAGCGGGAGGGCCCTTGAGCAGTTCTTC	CASRTSGRALEQFF
TRBJ2-1	.	.	TRBV24-1	TGTGCCACCCGCCCTGGCAGGGACCCCTACAATGAGCAGTTCTTC	CATRPGRDPYNEQFF
TRBJ2-2	.	TRBD1	TRBV7-6	TGTGCCAGCAGCTTAGGATACAGGGCAGGGGGCTCAATCGGGGAGCTGTTTTTT	CASSLGYRAGGSIGELFF
TRBJ1-1	few	.	TRBV19	TGTGCCAGTAGTATAAGGACGGGAAACACTGAAGCTTTCTTT	CASSIRTGNTEAFF
TRBJ1-4	many	.	TRBV27	TGTGCCAGCAGTTTATCGATGCGGTTGACGGTGGCTAATGAAAAACTGTTTTTT	CASSLSMRLTVANEKLFF
TRBJ1-1	few	TRBD1	TRBV24-1	TGTGCAACCAGGGGGTTGAACACTGAAGCTTTCTTT	CATRGLNTEAFF
TRBJ2-7	many	.	TRBV7-2	TGTGCCAGCAGCCCTCACCAGAGTTTCTACGAGCAGTACTTC	CASSPHQSFYEQYF
TRBJ1-1	.	.	TRBV28	TGTGCCAGCAGTTTATCCCTAGCCCCAACGACTGAAGCTTTCTTT	CASSLSLAPTTEAFF
TRBJ1-2	once	.	TRBV7-9	TGTGCCAGCACCAACCCCAGCCTGGGCTTGGATGGCTACACCTTC	CASTNPSLGLDGYTF
TRBJ2-4	.	.	TRBV7-9	TGTGCCAGCAGCCCTAAGCTAAGGGACACGGGGCCCCTAGCCAAAAACATTCAGTACTTC	CASSPKLRDTGPLAKNIQYF
TRBJ1-5	.	.	TRBV12-3/TRBV12-4	TGTGCCAGCACCTCGTCCGGGGAAGAATATAGCAATCAGCCCCAGCATTTT	CASTSSGEEYSNQPQHF
TRBJ2-1	many	TRBD2	TRBV3-1	TGTGCCAGCAGCCTGACTAGCGGGAGGTCAGGTGAGCAGTTCTTC	CASSLTSGRSGEQFF
TRBJ1-5	many	.	TRBV7-2	TGTGCCAGCAGCTTAGAGCTGGGCAATCAGCCCCAGCATTTT	CASSLELGNQPQHF
TRBJ2-3	.	.	TRBV10-3	TGTGCCATCAGTGACAGGGGCACAGATACGCAGTATTTT	CAISDRGTDTQYF
TRBJ1-1	.	.	TRBV27	TGTGCCAGCAGTTTAGGCGGCAGGGTACGGAACACTGAAGCTTTCTTT	CASSLGGRVRNTEAFF
TRBJ2-5	few	TRBD2	TRBV5-1	TGCGCCAGCAGCCAACTCGGACTAGCGGGAGGACCCGCCTGGACCCAGTACTTC	CASSQLGLAGGPAWTQYF
TRBJ2-1	.	TRBD2	TRBV6-2/TRBV6-3	TGTGCCAGCAGTTACCGCGACTACCAGCGGGAGAGGTGGGAGCAGTTCTTC	CASSYRDYQRERWEQFF
TRBJ2-3	few	.	TRBV6-1	TGTGCCAGCAGTGCTCTAGAAACAACAGATACGCAGTATTTT	CASSALETTDTQYF
TRBJ2-7	few	TRBD2	TRBV3-1	TGTGCCAGCAGCCATCCCATTGGACTAGCGGGATCCTACGAGCAGTACTTC	CASSHPIGLAGSYEQYF
TRBJ1-4	.	.	TRBV7-9	TGTGCCAGCAGCTTAAGGTCGAATGAAAAACTGTTTTTT	CASSLRSNEKLFF
TRBJ2-7	few	TRBD1	TRBV11-2	TGTGCCAGCAGCAAATCGACAGGGGGCTCCTACGAGCAGTACTTC	CASSKSTGGSYEQYF
TRBJ2-2	many	.	TRBV3-1	TGTGCCAGCAGCCAAGACAGATCCACCAACACCGGGGAGCTGTTTTTT	CASSQDRSTNTGELFF
TRBJ1-6	few	.	TRBV6-1	TGTGCCAGCAGTGAAGACGTGGGTTCACCCCTCCACTTT	CASSEDVGSPLHF
TRBJ1-2	.	.	TRBV3-1	TGTGCCAGCAGCCAAGATGCCGGGACCGTCCATGGCTACACCTTC	CASSQDAGTVHGYTF
TRBJ1-5	.	.	TRBV27	TGTGCCAGCACCCTTAAAATGGGTCAGCCCCAGCATTTT	CASTLKMGQPQHF
TRBJ1-4	few	.	TRBV7-9	TGTGCCAGCAGTTTTCCGGAGGGGCTGGAGGAAAAACTGTTTTTT	CASSFPEGLEEKLFF
TRBJ1-1	many	TRBD1	TRBV28	TGTGCCAGCAGCCAGGGACAGACGAACACTGAAGCTTTCTTT	CASSQGQTNTEAFF
TRBJ2-1	many	TRBD2	TRBV24-1	TGTGCCACCAGTGGGATGGGGACTAGCGGCTACAATGAGCAGTTCTTC	CATSGMGTSGYNEQFF
TRBJ2-3	few	.	TRBV3-1	TGTGCCAGCAGCCAAAGTAACACAGATACGCAGTATTTT	CASSQSNTDTQYF
TRBJ1-4	.	.	TRBV7-9	TGTGCCAGCAGCTTAGAAGGCGGAAGTAATGAAAAACTGTTTTTT	CASSLEGGSNEKLFF
TRBJ2-7	few	.	TRBV29-1	TGCAGCGTTGAGGGCAGGGACTACGAGCAGTACTTC	CSVEGRDYEQYF
TRBJ2-3	.	.	TRBV7-6	TGTGCCAGCAGCTTAGCAGGATGGGGCCCAGATACGCAGTATTTT	CASSLAGWGPDTQYF
TRBJ2-1	.	TRBD1	TRBV7-9	TGTGCCAGCAGCCCTCCCCCCGGGACAGGGGGCAATGAGCAGTTCTTC	CASSPPPGTGGNEQFF
TRBJ2-7	many	.	TRBV5-1	TGCGCCAGCAGCCGGGACGGTCGCTCCTACGAGCAGTACTTC	CASSRDGRSYEQYF
TRBJ2-1	many	.	TRBV6-1	TGTGCCAGCAGTGAAGCAGAGTACAATGAGCAGTTCTTC	CASSEAEYNEQFF
TRBJ2-3	.	TRBD2	TRBV2	TGTGCCAGCAGGCAACTAGCGTTGAGCACAGATACGCAGTATTTT	CASRQLALSTDTQYF
TRBJ2-1	.	.	TRBV4-1	TGCGCCAGCAGCCGGGGAGCTTTCGATGAGCAGTTCTTC	CASSRGAFDEQFF
TRBJ2-3	.	TRBD2	TRBV2	TGTGCCAGCCAGCGGGAGGGGAACACAGATACGCAGTATTTT	CASQREGNTDTQYF
TRBJ2-1	.	.	TRBV7-2	TGTGCCAGCAGCTTAAGTGGGAACTCCTATTACAATGAGCAGTTCTTC	CASSLSGNSYYNEQFF
TRBJ2-7	.	.	TRBV10-1	TGCGCCAGCAGCCCGGGACAAGACGCTTGGCGGGGCTCCTACGAGCAGTACTTC	CASSPGQDAWRGSYEQYF
TRBJ2-6	few	.	TRBV3-1	TGTGCCAGCAGCCAAGATGCCGGGGCCAACGTCCTGACTTTC	CASSQDAGANVLTF
TRBJ1-5	.	.	TRBV28	TGTGCCAGCAGAACCGGGACGGTACGCAATCAGCCCCAGCATTTT	CASRTGTVRNQPQHF
TRBJ2-7	few	.	TRBV6-1	TGTGCCAGCAGGTCGATGGGTGTTCTCTCCTACGAGCAGTACTTC	CASRSMGVLSYEQYF
TRBJ1-5	many	TRBD1	TRBV6-1	TGTGCCAGCAGTGGGGGACAGTTCCCCGGTCAGCCCCAGCATTTT	CASSGGQFPGQPQHF
TRBJ2-5	few	.	TRBV19	TGTGCCAGTAGTATGGCTGGTACCGGGACACAAGAGACCCAGTACTTC	CASSMAGTGTQETQYF
TRBJ2-2	many	TRBD2	TRBV30	TGTGCCTGGAGTGTGGGAGGGGCGGCCACCGGGGAGCTGTTTTTT	CAWSVGGAATGELFF
TRBJ2-1	.	.	TRBV29-1	TGCAGCGTTGAAGATGCGCCTAGCGCCAACAATGAGCAGTTCTTC	CSVEDAPSANNEQFF
TRBJ1-1	few	.	TRBV7-2	TGTGCCAGCAGCACTAGCGGGGGGGGGGGGCGGGGTTACACTGAAGCTTTCTTT	CASSTSGGGGRGYTEAFF